This is a list of T cell receptor beta chains from one sample in a study of shared clonotypes between healthy human individuals. Repertoires were generated with immunoSEQ multiplex PCR, while TCRdb's copy carries only in-frame clones and drops some. Found here are approximately 2.5 million clones, roughly 93% of them singletons; the top ten hold 0.36%. The source material was naive CD4+ T cells from PBMCs. These receptors all stem from a man aged 18 to 30 in good health. Some clones in this sample may be carry-over from other donors' samples. The CDR3 runs from the conserved cysteine through the conserved F or W. The D gene is left open where the match is weak. Size values are once, few and many counts, or a class for expanded clones, and some rows have none.

j_call: TRBJ2-5; v_call: TRBV9; clone_size: .; d_call: TRBD1; cdr3_aa: CASSQSTGGLQETQYF; cdr3_nt: TGTGCCAGCAGCCAATCAACAGGGGGCCTCCAAGAGACCCAGTACTTC
j_call: TRBJ1-3; v_call: TRBV21-1; clone_size: .; d_call: .; cdr3_aa: CASSKERGRSGNTIYF; cdr3_nt: TGTGCCAGCAGCAAAGAAAGGGGTCGCTCTGGAAACACCATATATTTT
j_call: TRBJ1-1; v_call: TRBV7-6; clone_size: .; d_call: .; cdr3_aa: CASSSQWGMNTEAFF; cdr3_nt: TGTGCCAGCAGCTCCCAGTGGGGCATGAACACTGAAGCTTTCTTT
j_call: TRBJ1-3; v_call: TRBV18; clone_size: few; d_call: .; cdr3_aa: CASSPAGVSGNTIYF; cdr3_nt: TGTGCCAGCTCACCTGCGGGGGTCTCTGGAAACACCATATATTTT
j_call: TRBJ1-2; v_call: TRBV4-2; clone_size: .; d_call: .; cdr3_aa: CASSQVGTGSSYGYTF; cdr3_nt: TGTGCCAGCAGCCAAGTAGGGACGGGCTCCTCCTATGGCTACACCTTC
j_call: TRBJ1-5; v_call: TRBV7-3; clone_size: few; d_call: .; cdr3_aa: CASSLMVDQPQHF; cdr3_nt: TGTGCCAGCAGCTTAATGGTCGATCAGCCCCAGCATTTT
j_call: TRBJ2-3; v_call: TRBV7-2; clone_size: once; d_call: TRBD2; cdr3_aa: CASSLGGSGRTDTQYF; cdr3_nt: TGTGCCAGCAGCTTAGGTGGGAGCGGGAGGACAGATACGCAGTATTTT
j_call: TRBJ2-1; v_call: TRBV15; clone_size: .; d_call: TRBD2; cdr3_aa: CATSGGLAGAIEQFF; cdr3_nt: TGTGCCACCAGCGGGGGACTAGCGGGGGCCATTGAGCAGTTCTTC
j_call: TRBJ2-3; v_call: TRBV7-9; clone_size: .; d_call: TRBD2; cdr3_aa: CASSPGLAQVDTQYF; cdr3_nt: TGTGCCAGCAGCCCAGGACTAGCGCAGGTAGATACGCAGTATTTT
j_call: TRBJ2-1; v_call: TRBV7-3; clone_size: .; d_call: .; cdr3_aa: CASSPTSALEQFF; cdr3_nt: TGTGCCAGCAGCCCCACGTCCGCCCTAGAGCAGTTCTTC
j_call: TRBJ2-1; v_call: TRBV5-1; clone_size: .; d_call: .; cdr3_aa: CASSLAEGGDNEQFF; cdr3_nt: TGCGCCAGCAGCTTGGCGGAAGGCGGGGACAATGAGCAGTTCTTC
j_call: TRBJ2-1; v_call: TRBV4-1; clone_size: .; d_call: .; cdr3_aa: CASSEREGDEQFF; cdr3_nt: TGCGCCAGCAGCGAGAGAGAGGGGGATGAGCAGTTCTTC
j_call: TRBJ1-1; v_call: TRBV29-1; clone_size: .; d_call: .; cdr3_aa: CSVGSNRGATEAFF; cdr3_nt: TGCAGCGTTGGAAGTAATCGGGGGGCCACTGAAGCTTTCTTT
j_call: TRBJ1-1; v_call: TRBV15; clone_size: .; d_call: TRBD1; cdr3_aa: CATSRDQQGMTEAFF; cdr3_nt: TGTGCCACCAGCAGAGATCAACAGGGGATGACTGAAGCTTTCTTT
j_call: TRBJ2-1; v_call: TRBV9; clone_size: .; d_call: .; cdr3_aa: CASSASSSAYNEQFF; cdr3_nt: TGTGCCAGCAGCGCCAGTTCTTCAGCATACAATGAGCAGTTCTTC
j_call: TRBJ2-2; v_call: TRBV2; clone_size: .; d_call: .; cdr3_aa: CASTAGKNTGELFF; cdr3_nt: TGTGCCAGCACGGCGGGAAAGAACACCGGGGAGCTGTTCTTT
j_call: TRBJ1-1; v_call: TRBV2; clone_size: few; d_call: .; cdr3_aa: CASSWTMNTEAFF; cdr3_nt: TGTGCCAGCAGTTGGACCATGAACACTGAAGCTTTCTTT
j_call: TRBJ2-3; v_call: TRBV5-1; clone_size: .; d_call: .; cdr3_aa: CASSDGRDTQYF; cdr3_nt: TGCGCCAGCAGCGACGGACGGGATACGCAGTATTTT
j_call: TRBJ2-5; v_call: TRBV5-1; clone_size: .; d_call: .; cdr3_aa: CASSLRSPQETQYF; cdr3_nt: TGCGCCAGCAGCCTCCGATCCCCCCAGGAGACCCAGTACTTC
j_call: TRBJ1-1; v_call: TRBV18; clone_size: .; d_call: TRBD1; cdr3_aa: CASSLTPGQRNTEAFF; cdr3_nt: TGTGCCAGCTCACTAACACCGGGACAGAGGAACACTGAAGCTTTCTTT
j_call: TRBJ2-3; v_call: TRBV19; clone_size: .; d_call: .; cdr3_aa: CASSIRQALFTDTQYF; cdr3_nt: TGTGCCAGTAGTATCCGACAGGCACTCTTCACAGATACGCAGTATTTT
j_call: TRBJ2-3; v_call: TRBV4-2; clone_size: .; d_call: TRBD2; cdr3_aa: CASSPSGRVADTQYF; cdr3_nt: TGTGCCAGCAGCCCTAGCGGGAGAGTTGCAGATACGCAGTATTTT
j_call: TRBJ2-5; v_call: TRBV7-9; clone_size: .; d_call: TRBD1; cdr3_aa: CATRGETQYF; cdr3_nt: TGTGCCACCAGGGGGGAGACCCAGTACTTC
j_call: TRBJ2-3; v_call: TRBV28; clone_size: .; d_call: .; cdr3_aa: CASSSGEDTQYF; cdr3_nt: TGTGCCAGCAGTTCAGGGGAAGATACGCAGTATTTT